These 23 T cell receptor beta chains were sequenced from one sample in a study of cytomegalovirus exposure and HLA in healthy donors. 60 Vbeta and 13 Jbeta primers were used in PCR. This table comes from immunoSEQ multiplex PCR, and its TCRdb copy is limited to in-frame clones, with some not included. The repertoire shows some 83,000 clones; the top ten hold 1.1%. Sequenced material: PBMCs. These receptors were obtained from a woman aged 25 to 45 in good health and CMV-seronegative.

The chain is built from TRBV5-1 and TRBJ2-7; 7 nucleotides align to TRBD1. Trimming at V came to 1 base and at J to 3 bases, leaving 4 bases not matched to a gene. Germline CDR1 and CDR2: SGHRS and YFSETQ. This CDR3 spans 14 amino acids. The CDR3 loop reads CASSLIDRDYEQYF. The CDR3 DNA is TGCGCCAGCAGCTTGATCGACAGGGACTACGAGCAGTACTTC.

The rearrangement links TRBV10-2 to TRBJ1-6, with D uncertain. CDR1 WSHSY and CDR2 SAAADI come from the germline V gene. V gave up 3 bases and J gave up 6 bases, with 3 bases separating them. This CDR3 region has 12 residues. This chain's CDR3 is CASSDLNSPLHF. CDR3 nucleotide sequence: TGCGCCAGCAGTGACCTTAATTCACCCCTCCACTTT.

V and J are TRBV11-3 and TRBJ2-3; D gene uncertain. This CDR3 has 11 amino acids. The germline gives CDR1 SGHNT, CDR2 YENEEA. Trimming pared 3 bases from V and 6 bases from J, leaving 4 bases between. This CDR3 is CASSFRDTQYF. In DNA, the CDR3 is TGTGCCAGCAGCTTCAGGGATACGCAGTATTTT.

The chain links TRBV6-4 to TRBJ2-7; a weak D match, TRBD1 (5 bases). Per germline, CDR1 MRHNA and CDR2 SNTAGT. This CDR3 has 18 residues. The germline V and J ends were trimmed by 0 bases and 1 base, with 19 bases remaining between them. The chain's CDR3 is CASSDSKGKKRASYEQYF. The CDR3 DNA reads TGTGCCAGCAGTGACTCGAAGGGGAAGAAGCGTGCATCCTACGAGCAGTACTTC.

This rearrangement joins TRBV19 to TRBJ1-5, with D tentatively TRBD1 (5 bases). The germline gives CDR1 LNHDA, CDR2 SQIVND (reference sequence). Trimming shortened V by 1 base and J by 0 bases, and 10 bases separated the two germline ends. CDR3 length: 16 amino acids. CDR3: CASSIGGPHSNQPQHF. The CDR3 DNA sequence: TGTGCCAGTAGTATAGGGGGCCCCCATAGCAATCAGCCCCAGCATTTT.

The rearrangement uses TRBV6-1 and TRBJ2-7; the D gene is possibly TRBD1 (5 bases). CDR1 MNHNS and CDR2 SASEGT come from the germline V gene. This CDR3 has 13 amino acids. V shed 4 bases and J shed 7 bases, with 14 bases lying between them. CDR3 bases: TGTGCCAGCAGTGTGGGGCCCCCAGGGGAGCAGTACTTC. It specifies CASSVGPPGEQYF.

V is TRBV6-5 and J is TRBJ1-2, with D maybe TRBD1 (5 bases). The length of the CDR3 is 14 residues. The V gene lost 5 bases and the J gene lost 6 bases, with 16 bases spanning the gap. CDR1 is MNHEY and CDR2 is SVGAGI in the germline V gene. CDR3: CASSPSKGAHGYTF. For the CDR3, the DNA is TGTGCCAGCAGTCCATCTAAAGGGGCCCATGGCTACACCTTC.

The J gene is TRBJ1-1, the V gene TRBV28; unclear D gene. Trimming removed 3 bases at V and 1 base at J, with 6 bases between. Germline CDR1 reads MDHEN; CDR2 reads SYDVKM. This CDR3 spans 13 amino acids. CDR3 coding DNA: TGTGCCAGCAGTTTCGCAGGGAACACTGAAGCTTTCTTT. Its translation: CASSFAGNTEAFF.

J is TRBJ1-2 and V is TRBV14; TRBD1 is a possible D gene (6 bases). Trimming took off 4 bases at V and 7 bases at J, with 10 bases between the two ends. This CDR3 has 12 residues. From germline, CDR1 is SGHDN and CDR2 FVKESK. The CDR3 DNA sequence: TGTGCCAGCAGCCCGGGGACATCTGGCTACACCTTC. It codes for CASSPGTSGYTF.

The V gene is TRBV30, the J gene TRBJ1-1; 8 bases agree with TRBD1. V was clipped by 2 bases and J by 3 bases; unmatched bases: 11. CDR1 and CDR2 from the germline V gene are GTSNPN and SVGIG (reference sequence). The CDR3 length is 16 residues. Written as DNA, the CDR3 is TGTGCCTGGAGTCCCCTCAGGGGGCGATTGGACACTGAAGCTTTCTTT. Protein: CAWSPLRGRLDTEAFF.

CDR3 amino acids: CASSISDSYEQYF. Here the CDR3 DNA reads TGTGCCAGCAGTATCTCTGACAGCTACGAGCAGTACTTC. This sequence joins TRBV7-6 and TRBJ2-7, with D maybe TRBD1 (5 bases). The V end lost 6 bases, the J end lost 3 bases, and 12 bases lay between the germline ends. Germline CDR1 and CDR2: SGHVS and FNYEAQ. The length of the CDR3 is 13 residues. Based on the CDR3 plus reference TRBV7-6 and TRBJ2-7, the full variable domain is GAGVSQSPRYKVTKRGQDVALRCDPISGHVSLYWYRQALGQGPEFLTYFNYEAQQDKSGLPNDRFSAERPEGSISTLTIQRTEQRDSAMYRCASSISDSYEQYFGPGTRLTVT.

V is TRBV13 and J is TRBJ2-1, with no clear D. CDR3 size: 14 residues. Germline-derived CDR1 and CDR2 are PRHDT and FYEKMQ (reference sequence). With 4 bases removed from V and 8 bases from J, the gap between germline ends came to 15 bases. The CDR3 coding sequence is TGTGCCAGCAGCTCCAGAAGATTTCTGCATGAGCAGTTCTTC. It is translated as CASSSRRFLHEQFF.

The chain combines TRBV5-1 with TRBJ2-7; TRBD2 agrees at 11 bases. V trimming: 0 bases; J trimming: 2 bases; junction bases outside the gene matches: 4. CDR1 and CDR2 from the germline V gene are SGHRS and YFSETQ. The length of the CDR3 is 16 residues. This CDR3 is CASSLGGTSGAYEQYF. The CDR3 DNA sequence: TGCGCCAGCAGCTTGGGGGGGACTAGCGGCGCCTACGAGCAGTACTTC.

V gene TRBV11-1 combines with J gene TRBJ2-5, with 9 bases aligning to TRBD2. The CDR3 is 16 amino acids. Germline CDR1 and CDR2: SGHAT and FQDESV (reference sequence). V dropped 3 bases and J dropped 4; count of bases not matched to a gene: 9. The CDR3 DNA reads TGTGCCAGCAGCTTCGCTAGCGGGAAGGAGGGAGAGACCCAGTACTTC. It specifies CASSFASGKEGETQYF.

The chain recombines TRBV6-1 with TRBJ1-1; D remains unclear. The CDR3 loop spans 13 amino acids. Trimming stripped 6 bases from V and 3 bases from J, with 11 bases between. Looked up from germline, CDR1 is MNHNS and CDR2 is SASEGT. This CDR3 is CASSFVGHTEAFF. The CDR3 bases are TGTGCCAGCAGCTTCGTGGGCCACACTGAAGCTTTCTTT.

The rearrangement links TRBV5-4 to TRBJ2-5; the match to TRBD2 covers 8 bases. Trimming at V came to 4 bases and at J to 4 bases, leaving 9 bases not matched to a gene. Germline CDR1 and CDR2: SGHNT and YYREEE (reference sequence). This CDR3 is 15 amino acids long. In nucleotides, the CDR3 is TGTGCCAGCAGCCGGCATCCTACTAGCGGAGAGACCCAGTACTTC. This gives the protein CASSRHPTSGETQYF. The full variable domain, with the rest looked up from reference TRBV5-4 and TRBJ2-5, is ETGVTQSPTHLIKTRGQQVTLRCSSQSGHNTVSWYQQALGQGPQFIFQYYREEENGRGNFPPRFSGLQFPNYSSELNVNALELDDSALYLCASSRHPTSGETQYFGPGTRLLVL.

The chain uses TRBV19 and TRBJ1-4; a possible D gene is TRBD1 (6 bases). Germline loops: CDR1 LNHDA, CDR2 SQIVND (reference sequence). The CDR3 has 13 residues. V was shortened by 5 bases and J by 8 bases, with 12 bases between the two germline ends. CDR3 DNA: TGTGCCAGTAGTCCAACCGGGACAGAAAAACTGTTTTTT. This translates into CASSPTGTEKLFF.

The gene calls are TRBV12-2 and TRBJ1-1. TRBV12-2 is an annotated pseudogene. CDR3 length: 12 residues. DNA of the CDR3: TGTGCAAGTCGCTTAGCCGAGGAAGAAGCTTTCTTT. It yields the protein CASRLAEEEAFF.

The genes are TRBV4-1 and TRBJ2-7; possibly TRBD2 for D (5 bases). Germline V gene lookup returns CDR1 MGHRA and CDR2 YSYEKL. V gave up 2 bases and J gave up 1 base, with 9 bases separating them. The CDR3 sequence is 14 residues long. CDR3 loop: CASSQSSGSYEQYF. DNA of the CDR3: TGCGCCAGCAGCCAATCTTCGGGGTCCTACGAGCAGTACTTC.

The CDR3 loop is CASRSTGGGTEAFF. The CDR3 DNA reads as TGTGCCAGCAGATCCACCGGGGGGGGCACTGAAGCTTTCTTT. The chain carries TRBV27 and TRBJ1-1, with D possibly TRBD1 on 5 matching bases. CDR1 is MNHEY, CDR2 SMNVEV, per germline (reference sequence). The CDR3 has 14 residues. V shed 6 bases and J shed 4 bases, with 15 bases lying between them.

The chain couples TRBV2 to TRBJ1-5, with 8 bases fitting TRBD1. The CDR3 contains 14 residues. Trimming at V came to 6 bases and at J to 5 bases, leaving 6 bases not matched to a gene. In germline, CDR1 is SNHLY, CDR2 FYNNEI. The CDR3 DNA is TGTGCCAGCAGCGTTACAGGGGGACATCAGCCCCAGCATTTT. Amino acid sequence: CASSVTGGHQPQHF. Based on the CDR3 plus reference TRBV2 and TRBJ1-5, the full variable domain is EPEVTQTPSHQVTQMGQEVILRCVPISNHLYFYWYRQILGQKVEFLVSFYNNEISEKSEIFDDQFSVERPDGSNFTLKIRSTKLEDSAMYFCASSVTGGHQPQHFGDGTRLSIL.

This chain uses TRBV6-5 with TRBJ2-7, with D tentatively TRBD2 (5 bases). The CDR3 length is 14 residues. V shed 6 bases and J shed 2 bases, with 14 bases lying between them. The germline V gene has CDR1 MNHEY and CDR2 SVGAGI. CDR3 sequence (DNA): TGTGCCAGCAGGGCCTCGGGAACTCCCTACGAGCAGTACTTC. Translated, it gives CASRASGTPYEQYF.

The chain carries TRBV6-1 and TRBJ1-1; weak D call: TRBD1 (5 bases). CDR1 MNHNS and CDR2 SASEGT come from the germline V gene. With 7 bases removed from V and 4 bases from J, the gap between germline ends came to 10 bases. CDR3 size: 12 residues. The CDR3 spells CASIWQGTEAFF. The CDR3 DNA is TGTGCCAGCATTTGGCAGGGCACTGAAGCTTTCTTT.